Below, 26 T cell receptor beta chains from the same sample are listed, as sequenced in a study of blood T cell repertoires in COVID-19. TCRdb's table, derived via immunoSEQ multiplex PCR, lists solely in-frame clones and lacks some. The repertoire consists of about 240,000 clones, with 83% occurring once and the leading ten covering around 3.5%. Material for sequencing was PBMCs or T cells enriched from blood (not recorded which). Source of these receptors: a woman aged 40 to 50 who had been exposed to COVID-19.

V and J are TRBV6-4 and TRBJ2-7; TRBD1 agrees at 7 bases. Trimming at V came to 8 bases and at J to 4 bases, leaving 8 bases not matched to a gene. This CDR3 has 13 residues. Looked up from germline, CDR1 is MRHNA and CDR2 is SNTAGT. In DNA form, the CDR3 reads TGTGCCAGCGTCCCGACAGGGATGTACGAGCAGTACTTC. This translates into CASVPTGMYEQYF.

The V gene is TRBV15, the J gene TRBJ2-2; the D gene is possibly TRBD2 (5 bases). From germline, CDR1 is LNHNV and CDR2 YYDKDF (reference sequence). Trimming cost V 8 bases and J 1 base, with 11 bases left between them. There are 14 residues in the CDR3. CDR3 amino acids: CATGEGRNTGELFF. In nucleotides, the CDR3 is TGTGCCACCGGTGAAGGGAGGAACACCGGGGAGCTGTTTTTT.

This clone was observed many times. The chain recombines TRBV5-1 with TRBJ2-7, with D possibly being TRBD2 (6 bases). Looked up from germline, CDR1 is SGHRS and CDR2 is YFSETQ. Trimming shortened V by 4 bases and J by 3 bases, and 17 bases separated the two germline ends. This CDR3 has 15 residues. The DNA of the CDR3 is TGCGCCAGCAGCACCGCGGGGCAGACGGTCTACGAGCAGTACTTC. Translated: CASSTAGQTVYEQYF. Full variable domain (rest looked up from reference TRBV5-1 and TRBJ2-7): KAGVTQTPRYLIKTRGQQVTLSCSPISGHRSVSWYQQTPGQGLQFLFEYFSETQRNKGNFPGRFSGRQFSNSRSEMNVSTLELGDSALYLCASSTAGQTVYEQYFGPGTRLTVT.

The J gene is TRBJ1-1, the V gene TRBV28, with D unclear. The CDR3 is 15 amino acids. CDR1 is MDHEN, CDR2 SYDVKM, per germline. V was cut by 5 bases and J by 1 base, with 14 bases left in between. As DNA, the CDR3 is TGTGCCAGCAGTGCCATCCTCAACTGGAACACTGAAGCTTTCTTT. Translating gives CASSAILNWNTEAFF. The full variable domain, its missing parts supplied by reference TRBV28 and TRBJ1-1, is DVKVTQSSRYLVKRTGEKVFLECVQDMDHENMFWYRQDPGLGLRLIYFSYDVKMKEKGDIPEGYSVSREKKERFSLILESASTNQTSMYLCASSAILNWNTEAFFGQGTRLTVV.

A single count supports this clone. The chain links TRBV2 to TRBJ2-3; possible D gene TRBD2, 6 bases. The CDR3 is 16 residues long. Germline V gene data show CDR1 as SNHLY and CDR2 as FYNNEI. V was clipped by 11 bases and J by 2 bases, with 23 bases between them. CDR3 sequence reads: CASKTDYLRPTDTQYF. CDR3 sequence (DNA): TGTGCCTCCAAAACGGACTACCTCCGCCCCACAGATACGCAGTATTTT.

This sequence joins TRBV6-5 and TRBJ1-3; tentatively, D is TRBD1 (6 bases). The CDR3 is 13 residues long. V lost 10 bases to trimming and J lost 3 bases, with 13 bases between them. The germline V gene has CDR1 MNHEY and CDR2 SVGAGI. CDR3 in amino acids: CATQGGDGNTIYF. The CDR3 DNA is TGTGCCACCCAAGGGGGGGATGGAAACACCATATATTTT.

The chain combines TRBV2 with TRBJ1-6, with 9 bases lining up with TRBD1. The CDR3 sequence is 14 residues long. The germline V gene encodes CDR1 SNHLY and CDR2 FYNNEI. The junction had 3 bases not matched to a gene; V was cut back by 5 bases and J by 7 bases. CDR3 DNA sequence: TGTGCCAGCAGTTGGACAGGGGAAAATTCACCCCTCCACTTT. Protein sequence: CASSWTGENSPLHF.

V and J are TRBV12-3 or TRBV12-4 and TRBJ2-1; the D gene is possibly TRBD2 (5 bases). Trimming took 0 bases from V and 5 from J, leaving 5 bases between them. The CDR3 runs to 13 residues. The CDR3 DNA follows: TGTGCCAGCAGTTTAGCGCGGGACAATGAGCAGTTCTTC. Its protein is CASSLARDNEQFF.

This clone has more than one count but fewer than ten. The V call is TRBV5-6, the J call TRBJ2-7; no firm D call. The CDR3 is 14 residues long. Trimming stripped 4 bases from V and 2 bases from J, with 13 bases between. CDR1 is SGHDT, CDR2 YYEEEE, per germline. The CDR3 DNA reads TGTGCCAGCAGCCCTCGGGTAATGGCCTACGAGCAGTACTTC. It yields the protein CASSPRVMAYEQYF.

This chain joins TRBV5-6 and TRBJ2-2; TRBD1 aligns across 7 bases. CDR1 is SGHDT and CDR2 is YYEEEE in the germline V gene. This CDR3 has 16 residues. The J segment lost 4 bases and the V segment lost 4 bases, leaving 10 bases of the junction unmatched. The CDR3 protein is CASSPPPGTVTGELFF. The CDR3 DNA reads TGTGCCAGCAGCCCGCCTCCCGGGACAGTCACCGGGGAGCTGTTTTTT.

This clone was seen at least ten times. The chain is built from TRBV30 and TRBJ2-7; tentatively, D is TRBD2 (7 bases). The CDR3 has 13 amino acids. Trimming shortened V by 8 bases and J by 2 bases, and 16 bases separated the two germline ends. Germline CDR1 reads GTSNPN; CDR2 reads SVGIG (reference sequence). CDR3 loop: CALIRGGTYEQYF. CDR3 in DNA: TGTGCCCTGATAAGGGGGGGGACCTACGAGCAGTACTTC.

The V call is TRBV6-5, the J call TRBJ1-2, with D possibly matching TRBD1 (5 bases). The CDR3 has 12 amino acids. The V end lost 6 bases, the J end lost 1 base, and 6 bases lay between the germline ends. Germline V gene data show CDR1 as MNHEY and CDR2 as SVGAGI. DNA for the CDR3: TGTGCCAGCAGGCAGGGTAACTATGGCTACACCTTC. Protein sequence: CASRQGNYGYTF.

This clone appeared a single time. The chain is built from TRBV4-2 and TRBJ2-2; D may be TRBD1 (5 bases). V lost 0 bases and J lost 4, with 9 bases in between. The CDR3 consists of 15 residues. From germline, CDR1 is LGHNA and CDR2 YNFKEQ. Written as DNA, the CDR3 is TGTGCCAGCAGCCAAGAGTACAGGATCACCGGGGAGCTGTTTTTT. It translates to CASSQEYRITGELFF.

This sequence joins TRBV27 and TRBJ1-2, with TRBD1 as a possible D gene (5 bases). Germline V gene lookup returns CDR1 MNHEY and CDR2 SMNVEV (reference sequence). Trimming pared 8 bases from V and 4 bases from J, leaving 17 bases between. The CDR3 loop spans 14 amino acids. This CDR3 is CASRSASGGYGYTF. Here the CDR3 DNA reads TGTGCCAGCCGATCTGCGTCGGGGGGCTATGGCTACACCTTC.

The V gene is TRBV5-4, the J gene TRBJ2-7, with 8 bases matching TRBD1. Germline loops: CDR1 SGHNT, CDR2 YYREEE (reference sequence). Germline trimming cut 6 bases from V and 5 bases from J; bases unmatched to any gene: 13. The CDR3 runs 15 residues. This CDR3 is CASTKDRVDLHEQYF. DNA of the CDR3: TGTGCCAGCACCAAGGACAGGGTAGACCTCCACGAGCAGTACTTC.

This clone was seen a few times. The chain joins TRBV19 to TRBJ1-5; tentatively, D is TRBD1 (5 bases). The V and J ends lost 7 bases and 0 bases respectively, with 10 bases between them. Per germline, CDR1 LNHDA and CDR2 SQIVND (reference sequence). This CDR3 is built from 14 residues. CDR3: CASKGGTSNQPQHF. As DNA, the CDR3 is TGTGCCAGTAAGGGAGGGACTAGCAATCAGCCCCAGCATTTT.

The chain carries TRBV28 and TRBJ1-2; D ambiguous. This CDR3 is 16 amino acids long. V was pared by 2 bases and J by 1 base, with 14 bases between. CDR1 and CDR2 from the germline V gene are MDHEN and SYDVKM. CDR3 nucleotides: TGTGCCAGCAGTTTAATAACCCTCTCGGGTAACTATGGCTACACCTTC. As protein: CASSLITLSGNYGYTF.

This chain uses TRBV2 with TRBJ1-6; 7 bases map to TRBD1. Trimming removed 6 bases from V and 10 bases from J; junction bases left unmatched: 9. The length of the CDR3 is 14 residues. Germline V CDR1 and CDR2: SNHLY, FYNNEI. The chain's CDR3 is CASSETGQGSPLHF. The CDR3 DNA reads TGTGCCAGCAGCGAGACAGGGCAGGGGTCACCCCTCCACTTT.

The V call is TRBV6-2 or TRBV6-3, the J call TRBJ2-1; TRBD2 matches 8 bases. This CDR3 is 15 amino acids long. Germline CDR1 is MNHEY and CDR2 is SVGEGT. V dropped 6 bases and J dropped 2; count of bases not matched to a gene: 6. CDR3 amino acids: CASSNGGAAYNEQFF. DNA of the CDR3: TGTGCCAGCAGCAACGGGGGGGCGGCCTACAATGAGCAGTTCTTC.

This chain links TRBV2 with TRBJ1-2; 12 nucleotides align to TRBD1. This CDR3 spans 16 amino acids. The V and J ends lost 7 bases and 2 bases, in that order; junction bases with no gene match: 8. The germline V gene encodes CDR1 SNHLY and CDR2 FYNNEI. This chain's CDR3 is CASTGTGGLINYGYTF. Here the CDR3 DNA reads TGTGCCAGCACCGGGACAGGGGGCCTCATCAACTATGGCTACACCTTC.

The chain uses TRBV5-1 and TRBJ2-6, with D possibly TRBD2 on 7 matching bases. The ends were cut back, 6 bases at V and 0 bases at J, with 19 bases in the middle. The germline CDR1 and CDR2 sequences are SGHRS and YFSETQ. The CDR3 is 18 residues long. The CDR3 DNA reads as TGCGCCAGCACCCCTCGGGGAGGGGGAGTCTCTGGGGCCAACGTCCTGACTTTC. Protein: CASTPRGGGVSGANVLTF.

The table lists this clone with a count of one. The chain links TRBV7-2 to TRBJ1-1; 8 bases fit TRBD1. The CDR3 extends over 15 amino acids. V gave up 2 bases and J gave up 7 bases; unmatched junction bases: 9. The germline gives CDR1 SGHTA, CDR2 FQGNSA. In DNA form, the CDR3 reads TGTGCCAGCAGCTTAACGGCCACAGGGGGTGATGAAGCTTTCTTT. Its translation: CASSLTATGGDEAFF. Supplemented by reference TRBV7-2 and TRBJ1-1, the full variable domain reads GAGVSQSPSNKVTEKGKDVELRCDPISGHTALYWYRQSLGQGLEFLIYFQGNSAPDKSGLPSDRFSAERTGGSVSTLTIQRTQQEDSAVYLCASSLTATGGDEAFFGQGTRLTVV.

As for this clone: This same CDR3 is encoded by further DNA sequences in the sample. The rearrangement joins TRBV18 to TRBJ1-6; TRBD1 aligns across 7 bases. With 3 bases clipped from V and 8 bases from J, the junction kept 1 base outside the gene matches. Germline V gene sequence: CDR1 KGHSH, CDR2 LQKENI. The CDR3 loop spans 13 amino acids. The CDR3 DNA sequence: TGTGCCAGCTCACCTGGACAGGATTCACCCCTCCACTTT. Translating it yields CASSPGQDSPLHF.

The genes are TRBV14 and TRBJ2-3; D is unclear. The CDR3 is 12 amino acids. Germline V gene data show CDR1 as SGHDN and CDR2 as FVKESK. Trimming cost V 7 bases and J 8 bases, with 13 bases left between them. The CDR3 DNA is TGTGCCAGCACCAATCAATATAGTACGCAGTATTTT. It encodes CASTNQYSTQYF.

The CDR3 region is CASSVTGRVNTEAFF. CDR3 bases: TGTGCCAGCAGCGTTACAGGACGGGTCAACACTGAAGCTTTCTTT. The chain joins TRBV11-1 to TRBJ1-1; the D gene is possibly TRBD1 (5 bases). Germline-derived CDR1 and CDR2 are SGHAT and FQDESV (reference sequence). V lost 5 bases and J 2 bases, leaving 15 bases between the germline ends. The CDR3 runs to 15 residues.

This rearrangement joins TRBV11-2 to TRBJ1-1; D may be TRBD1 (6 bases). V dropped 2 bases and J dropped 5 bases, with 18 bases sitting between them. The germline V gene encodes CDR1 SGHAT and CDR2 FQNNGV. This CDR3 has 16 residues. CDR3 bases: TGTGCCAGCAGCTTAAGGGCAGGGGAGCGTTTGACTGAAGCTTTCTTT. Residues: CASSLRAGERLTEAFF.